One and the same sample provided the 24 T cell receptor beta chains below, sequenced in a study of patients and donors after allogeneic stem cell transplantation. Each CDR3 protein is one row after TCRdb ran MiXCR on the RT-PCR reads. The repertoire consists of about 57,000 distinct CDR3 sequences, with roughly 15% occurring once and the leading ten covering roughly 34%. The source material was blood, either unsorted or a sorted T cell fraction (not recorded which). The receptors were gathered from a human donor who was either an allogeneic HSCT recipient or a stem cell or donor lymphocyte infusion donor (not recorded which). It is not recorded whose cells these are; they may come from a transplant donor.

This clonotype is medium-sized (0.01 to 0.1%) in the sample. The chain recombines TRBV12-3 or TRBV12-4 with TRBJ2-1; the match to TRBD2 covers 7 bases. This CDR3 has 14 residues. V shed 7 bases and J 6 bases; nucleotides not matched to a gene: 9. The CDR3: CASTAAGAFNEQFF. As DNA, the CDR3 is TGTGCCAGCACGGCGGCGGGAGCTTTCAATGAGCAGTTCTTC.

The chain employs TRBV18 and TRBJ2-7; D uncertain. This CDR3 is 14 amino acids long. Germline V lookup: CDR1 KGHSH, CDR2 LQKENI. Trimming stripped 0 bases from V and 4 bases from J, with 10 bases between. The CDR3 DNA reads as TGTGCCAGCTCACCACCGTATGACGGTTACGAGCAGTACTTC. It translates to CASSPPYDGYEQYF.

This sequence joins TRBV29-1 and TRBJ2-2; D might be TRBD1 (6 bases). Germline CDR1 SQVTM, CDR2 ANQGSEA. Trimming shortened V by 7 bases and J by 2 bases, and 11 bases separated the two germline ends. The CDR3 sequence is 13 residues long. CDR3 sequence (DNA): TGCAGCGCTCTGGACAGTAACACCGGGGAGCTGTTTTTT. Translation: CSALDSNTGELFF.

In its sample, this clonotype was seen a few times. The CDR3 coding sequence is TGCAGTGCTAGAGGGGGGAACACCGGGGAGCTGTTTTTT. Amino acid sequence: CSARGGNTGELFF. The chain combines TRBV20-1 with TRBJ2-2; no firm D call. Germline V gives CDR1 DFQATT, CDR2 SNEGSKA (reference sequence). V lost 1 base to trimming and J lost 1 base, with 4 bases between them. The CDR3 totals 13 residues.

The V call is TRBV11-2, the J call TRBJ2-7; 10 nucleotides align to TRBD2. The J segment lost 2 bases and the V segment lost 3 bases, leaving 7 bases of the junction unmatched. The CDR3 is 16 amino acids. Per germline, CDR1 SGHAT and CDR2 FQNNGV. The CDR3 sequence is CASSFLAGEIPYEQYF. DNA for the CDR3: TGTGCCAGCAGCTTCCTAGCGGGAGAAATACCCTACGAGCAGTACTTC.

The chain is built from TRBV18 and TRBJ2-7, with TRBD2 matching over 7 bases. V lost 6 bases, J lost 1 base, and 12 bases stayed unmatched. Per the germline V gene, CDR1 is KGHSH and CDR2 is LQKENI. The CDR3 has 16 amino acids. The CDR3 sequence is CASSRGLAGESYEQYF. In DNA form, the CDR3 reads TGTGCCAGCTCCCGGGGATTAGCGGGCGAATCCTACGAGCAGTACTTC.

The chain uses TRBV20-1 and TRBJ1-1; tentative D call: TRBD1 (5 bases). V was trimmed by 5 bases and J by 1 base, leaving 14 bases between them. The length of the CDR3 is 14 residues. Germline V gene lookup returns CDR1 DFQATT and CDR2 SNEGSKA (reference sequence). Here the CDR3 reads CSAELQAANTEAFF. CDR3 nucleotide sequence: TGCAGTGCTGAGTTACAGGCCGCGAACACTGAAGCTTTCTTT.

This clonotype was seen many times. V usage is TRBV7-8 and J usage is TRBJ1-5; 8 bases map to TRBD1. V was clipped by 4 bases and J by 4 bases; unmatched bases: 6. The CDR3 totals 15 residues. Germline-derived CDR1 and CDR2 are SGHVS and FQNEAQ. CDR3 residues: CASSSLGTGNQPQHF. Here the CDR3 DNA reads TGTGCCAGCAGCTCTCTCGGGACAGGTAATCAGCCCCAGCATTTT.

The table lists this clonotype with a few counts. This sequence joins TRBV2 and TRBJ2-1; no firm D call. Germline V gene lookup returns CDR1 SNHLY and CDR2 FYNNEI. Trimming cost V 1 base and J 6 bases, with 13 bases left between them. The CDR3 covers 15 residues. CDR3 coding DNA: TGTGCCAGCAGTGAAGTGGTTGGGGTCGGCAATGAGCAGTTCTTC. This sequence encodes CASSEVVGVGNEQFF.

The rearrangement links TRBV6-1 to TRBJ2-5, with 13 bases aligning to TRBD2. The junction had 8 bases not matched to a gene; V was cut back by 5 bases and J by 2 bases. The CDR3 is 17 amino acids. Germline V gene data show CDR1 as MNHNS and CDR2 as SASEGT. The CDR3 sequence: CASSQGLAGKKQETQYF. CDR3 bases: TGTGCCAGCAGTCAGGGACTAGCGGGAAAAAAACAAGAGACCCAGTACTTC.

This rearrangement joins TRBV19 to TRBJ1-1; D unresolved. The CDR3 has 11 residues. Germline V gives CDR1 LNHDA, CDR2 SQIVND (reference sequence). Trimming pared 7 bases from V and 4 bases from J, leaving 7 bases between. This CDR3 reads CASNPGTEAFF. The CDR3 nucleotides read TGTGCCAGTAATCCGGGCACTGAAGCTTTCTTT.

This clonotype has only a few counts. The chain employs TRBV7-6 and TRBJ2-5, with 7 nucleotides matching TRBD1. This CDR3 is 14 amino acids long. V trimming: 5 bases; J trimming: 0 bases; junction bases outside the gene matches: 3. The germline V gene encodes CDR1 SGHVS and CDR2 FNYEAQ. The CDR3 loop is CASSAGTDQETQYF. In nucleotides, the CDR3 is TGTGCCAGCAGCGCCGGGACAGACCAAGAGACCCAGTACTTC.

There are a few counts of this clonotype. The genes are TRBV7-8 and TRBJ1-1; D is unresolved. The V and J ends lost 5 bases and 5 bases respectively, with 18 bases between them. Germline V gives CDR1 SGHVS, CDR2 FQNEAQ. The CDR3 runs 15 residues. CDR3 residues: CASSVGPIARTEAFF. The CDR3 coding sequence is TGTGCCAGCAGCGTAGGGCCCATTGCGCGGACTGAAGCTTTCTTT.

The table lists this clonotype with many counts. The chain carries TRBV5-1 and TRBJ2-3; 11 bases are a match to TRBD2. This CDR3 has 16 residues. Germline CDR1 reads SGHRS; CDR2 reads YFSETQ. The J segment lost 1 base and the V segment lost 1 base, leaving 2 bases of the junction unmatched. The CDR3, as DNA: TGCGCCAGCAGCTTGCCGGGACTAGCGGGCACAGATACGCAGTATTTT. This codes for CASSLPGLAGTDTQYF.

This clonotype was counted many times. The rearrangement joins TRBV9 to TRBJ1-4; D gene ambiguous. Germline V gene data show CDR1 as SGDLS and CDR2 as YYNGEE. This CDR3 contains 16 residues. V lost 4 bases to trimming and J lost 6 bases, with 19 bases between them. This CDR3 reads CASSPLDQGRDEKLFF. The CDR3 coding sequence is TGTGCCAGCAGCCCGTTAGACCAAGGGCGGGATGAAAAACTGTTTTTT.

This clonotype has ten or more counts. This chain connects TRBV5-5 to TRBJ1-4; possible D gene TRBD1, 5 bases. The CDR3 has 15 amino acids. The germline V gene encodes CDR1 SGHKS and CDR2 YYEKEE (reference sequence). V lost 1 base, J lost 8 bases, and 15 bases lay in between. CDR3 in amino acids: CASSLRAQGREKLFF. CDR3 nucleotides: TGTGCCAGCAGCTTGAGGGCGCAGGGTCGAGAAAAACTGTTTTTT.

This clonotype was counted many times. The chain couples TRBV4-1 to TRBJ1-2; the match to TRBD1 covers 7 bases. The V and J ends lost 4 bases and 4 bases, in that order; junction bases with no gene match: 12. CDR1 and CDR2 from the germline V gene are MGHRA and YSYEKL. The CDR3 is made up of 16 amino acids. CDR3 DNA: TGCGCCAGCAGCCCCCCAGGAGGGGGCTTAGGCTATGGCTACACCTTC. Its translation is CASSPPGGGLGYGYTF.

This chain's CDR3 is CASSQESAGRGYEQYF. The CDR3 nucleotides are TGCGCCAGCAGCCAAGAGAGCGCGGGGCGGGGATACGAGCAGTACTTC. V gene TRBV4-1 combines with J gene TRBJ2-7; D is perhaps TRBD2 (6 bases). CDR1 and CDR2 from the germline V gene are MGHRA and YSYEKL. The CDR3 has 16 amino acids. Between the trimmed V and J ends, which lost 0 bases and 4 bases, there was a span of 16 bases.

Only a few counts were recorded for this clonotype. V usage is TRBV7-8 and J usage is TRBJ1-5; TRBD1 is a possible D gene (6 bases). The V gene's germline CDR1 is SGHVS and CDR2 FQNEAQ. This CDR3 is built from 14 residues. Trimming removed 2 bases from V and 7 bases from J, with 12 bases in between. CDR3 protein: CASSLLGQFQPQHF. Here the CDR3 DNA reads TGTGCCAGCAGCTTACTCGGACAGTTCCAGCCCCAGCATTTT.

As to this clonotype: One end of the junction does not line up with germline, which may come from a read error. The gene calls are TRBV10-3 and TRBJ2-7; the match to TRBD2 covers 15 bases. The CDR3 consists of 18 residues. Germline loops: CDR1 ENHRY, CDR2 SYGVKD. This chain's CDR3 is CAISTGLAGGPSSCEQYF. The CDR3 bases are TGTGCCATCAGTACGGGACTAGCGGGAGGCCCTTCCTCCTGCGAGCAGTACTTC.

This clonotype has a count of ten or more. The V call is TRBV6-6, the J call TRBJ2-7, with D possibly matching TRBD1 (6 bases). V was pared by 0 bases and J by 2 bases, with 8 bases between. This CDR3 contains 14 residues. Germline CDR1 is MNHNY and CDR2 is SVGAGI (reference sequence). The CDR3 DNA sequence: TGTGCCAGCAGTTACTCGACAGGAGCCTACGAGCAGTACTTC. Translated: CASSYSTGAYEQYF.

This clonotype was counted ten times or more. The chain is built from TRBV9 and TRBJ1-2, with a weak D call TRBD1 (5 bases). CDR3 length: 15 amino acids. Deletions cut 3 bases from V and 2 bases from J, with 14 bases between. The germline gives CDR1 SGDLS, CDR2 YYNGEE. The CDR3, as DNA: TGTGCCAGCAGCGCAAGCCTACAGGTGAACTATGGCTACACCTTC. It specifies CASSASLQVNYGYTF.

This clonotype has at least ten counts. This rearrangement joins TRBV20-1 to TRBJ1-5; D remains ambiguous. V was pared by 6 bases and J by 0 bases, with 18 bases between. Germline CDR1 DFQATT, CDR2 SNEGSKA (reference sequence). The CDR3 spans 16 residues. CDR3 sequence: CSAHSGEIYSNQPQHF. The CDR3 DNA is TGCAGTGCCCACTCCGGTGAGATTTATAGCAATCAGCCCCAGCATTTT.

This clonotype came up many times. The CDR3 protein is CASSATGLGANVLTF. CDR3 bases: TGTGCCAGTAGTGCCACAGGGTTGGGGGCCAACGTCCTGACTTTC. The rearrangement joins TRBV19 to TRBJ2-6, with a tentative D call TRBD1 (6 bases). V was cut by 5 bases and J by 4 bases, with 12 bases left in between. The CDR3 loop spans 15 amino acids. CDR1 LNHDA and CDR2 SQIVND come from the germline V gene (reference sequence).